This T cell receptor beta chain was captured in a study of T-cell memory formation after mild COVID-19. Study-level results: Specificity for SARS-CoV-2 was not confirmed among the second-wave clones peaking on day 37. While clones contracting from day 15 to 85 were balanced between CD4 and CD8, later expanders leaned CD4+.

This clonotype was observed many times. Its antigen is still unknown. Germline V gives CDR1 SQVTM, CDR2 ANQGSEA. This CDR3 is 14 amino acids long. Deletions cut 3 bases from V and 2 bases from J, with 12 bases between. One entry per CDR3 protein results from TCRdb running MiXCR on the 5' RACE reads. Of about 470,000 distinct CDR3 sequences listed, roughly 18% are singletons. Sequencing input: PBMCs or a T cell subset sorted from them (not recorded which). This clonotype was obtained from an adult woman who had mild COVID-19 (a few samples of this study predate the infection). Cell type and time point are not known. V usage is TRBV29-1 and J usage is TRBJ2-3; D perhaps matches TRBD2 (5 bases). CDR3 in DNA: TGCAGCGTTGATACCCGCGGGTCCACAGATACGCAGTATTTT. It yields the protein CSVDTRGSTDTQYF.